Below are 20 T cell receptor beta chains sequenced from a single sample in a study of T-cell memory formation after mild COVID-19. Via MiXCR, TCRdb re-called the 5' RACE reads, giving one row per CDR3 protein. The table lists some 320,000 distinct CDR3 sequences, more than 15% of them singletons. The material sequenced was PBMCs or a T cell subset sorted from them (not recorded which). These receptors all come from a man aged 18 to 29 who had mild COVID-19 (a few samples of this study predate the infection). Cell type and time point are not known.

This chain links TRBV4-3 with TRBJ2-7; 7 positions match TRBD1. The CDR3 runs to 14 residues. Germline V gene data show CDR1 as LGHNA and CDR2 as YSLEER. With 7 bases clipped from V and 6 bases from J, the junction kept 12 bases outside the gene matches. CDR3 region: CASTRDRSRSEQYV. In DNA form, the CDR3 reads TGCGCCAGCACCCGGGACAGAAGCCGATCCGAGCAGTACGTC.

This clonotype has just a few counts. The CDR3 here is CASSLTGTGVWSYTF. The CDR3 DNA sequence: TGTGCCAGCAGCCTGACCGGGACAGGGGTTTGGAGCTACACCTTC. The rearrangement links TRBV6-6 to TRBJ1-2, with 10 bases aligning to TRBD1. This CDR3 contains 15 residues. From germline, CDR1 is MNHNY and CDR2 SVGAGI (reference sequence). V shed 6 bases and J 9 bases; nucleotides not matched to a gene: 13.

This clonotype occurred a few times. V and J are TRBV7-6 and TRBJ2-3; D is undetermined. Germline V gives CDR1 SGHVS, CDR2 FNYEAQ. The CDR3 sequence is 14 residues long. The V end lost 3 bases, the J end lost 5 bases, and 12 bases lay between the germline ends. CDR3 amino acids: CASSFASARDTQYF. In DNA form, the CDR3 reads TGTGCCAGCAGCTTTGCCTCCGCCCGAGATACGCAGTATTTT.

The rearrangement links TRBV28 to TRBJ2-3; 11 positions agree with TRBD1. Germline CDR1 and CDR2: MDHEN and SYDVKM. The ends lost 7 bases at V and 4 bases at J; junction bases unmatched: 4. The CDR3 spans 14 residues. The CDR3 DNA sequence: TGTGCCAGCATTCGGACAGGGGGCTCAGATACGCAGTATTTT. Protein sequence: CASIRTGGSDTQYF.

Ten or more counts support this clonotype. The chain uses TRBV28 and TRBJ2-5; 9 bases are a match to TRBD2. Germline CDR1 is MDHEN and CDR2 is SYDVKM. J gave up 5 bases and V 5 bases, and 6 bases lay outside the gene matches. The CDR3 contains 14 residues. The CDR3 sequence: CASSDAGGWETQYF. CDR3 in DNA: TGTGCCAGCAGTGACGCGGGAGGGTGGGAGACCCAGTACTTC.

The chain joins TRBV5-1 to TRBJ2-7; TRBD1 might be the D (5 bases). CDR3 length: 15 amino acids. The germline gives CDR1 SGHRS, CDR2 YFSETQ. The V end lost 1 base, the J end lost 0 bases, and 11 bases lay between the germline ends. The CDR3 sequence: CASSLPDTYSYEQYF. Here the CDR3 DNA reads TGCGCCAGCAGCTTGCCGGACACCTACTCCTACGAGCAGTACTTC.

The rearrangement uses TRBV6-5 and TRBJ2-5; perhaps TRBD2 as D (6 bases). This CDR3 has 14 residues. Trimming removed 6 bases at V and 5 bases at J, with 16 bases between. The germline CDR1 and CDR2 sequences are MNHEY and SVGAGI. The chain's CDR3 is CASRGTGGWETQYF. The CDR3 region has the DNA TGTGCCAGCAGAGGCACTGGGGGGTGGGAGACCCAGTACTTC.

The CDR3 region is CASSLPAGYLNTGELFF. Here the CDR3 DNA reads TGTGCCAGCAGCCTTCCCGCCGGTTACCTGAACACCGGGGAGCTGTTTTTT. The V gene is TRBV12-3 or TRBV12-4, the J gene TRBJ2-2; D is undetermined. CDR3 length equals 17 residues. V was trimmed by 6 bases and J by 1 base, leaving 18 bases between them.

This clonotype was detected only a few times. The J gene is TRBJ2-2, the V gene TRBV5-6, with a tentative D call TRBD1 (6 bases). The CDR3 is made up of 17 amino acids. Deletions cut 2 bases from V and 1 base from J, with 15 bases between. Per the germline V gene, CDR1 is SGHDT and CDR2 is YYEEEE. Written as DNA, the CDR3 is TGTGCCAGCAGCTTTTCCACAGGGTGGGGGAACACCGGGGAGCTGTTTTTT. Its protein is CASSFSTGWGNTGELFF.

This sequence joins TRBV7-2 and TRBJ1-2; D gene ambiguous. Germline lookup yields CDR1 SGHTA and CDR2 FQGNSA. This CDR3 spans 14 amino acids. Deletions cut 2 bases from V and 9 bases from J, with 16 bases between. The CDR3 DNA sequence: TGTGCCAGCAGCTTATTCTTACGTGGGCCTCGCTACACCTTC. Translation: CASSLFLRGPRYTF.

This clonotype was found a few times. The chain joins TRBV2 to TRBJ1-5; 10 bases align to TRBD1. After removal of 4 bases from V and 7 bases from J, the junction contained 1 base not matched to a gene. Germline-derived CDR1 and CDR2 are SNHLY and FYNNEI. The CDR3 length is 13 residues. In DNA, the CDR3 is TGTGCCAGCAGTGGGGACAGGGGCCAGCCCCAGCATTTT. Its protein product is CASSGDRGQPQHF. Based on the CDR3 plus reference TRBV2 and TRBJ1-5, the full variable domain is EPEVTQTPSHQVTQMGQEVILRCVPISNHLYFYWYRQILGQKVEFLVSFYNNEISEKSEIFDDQFSVERPDGSNFTLKIRSTKLEDSAMYFCASSGDRGQPQHFGDGTRLSIL.

The chain's CDR3 is CSATTDRGRSGANVLTF. The CDR3 DNA sequence: TGCAGTGCTACCACGGACAGGGGTAGATCTGGGGCCAACGTCCTGACTTTC. The J gene is TRBJ2-6, the V gene TRBV20-1, with 9 bases fitting TRBD1. V lost 4 bases and J lost 1; bases outside the gene matches: 8. CDR1 is DFQATT and CDR2 is SNEGSKA in the germline V gene (reference sequence). The CDR3 covers 17 residues.

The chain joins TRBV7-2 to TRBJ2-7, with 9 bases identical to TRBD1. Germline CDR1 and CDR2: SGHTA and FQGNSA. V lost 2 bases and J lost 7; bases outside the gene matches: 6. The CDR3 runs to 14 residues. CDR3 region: CASSLNRGQGEQYV. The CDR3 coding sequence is TGTGCCAGCAGCTTAAACAGGGGGCAGGGGGAGCAGTACGTC.

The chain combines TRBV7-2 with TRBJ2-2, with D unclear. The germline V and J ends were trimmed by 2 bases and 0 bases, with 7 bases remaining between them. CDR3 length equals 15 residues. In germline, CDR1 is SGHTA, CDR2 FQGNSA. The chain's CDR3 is CASSLTVTNTGELFF. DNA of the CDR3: TGTGCCAGCAGCTTAACGGTGACGAACACCGGGGAGCTGTTTTTT.

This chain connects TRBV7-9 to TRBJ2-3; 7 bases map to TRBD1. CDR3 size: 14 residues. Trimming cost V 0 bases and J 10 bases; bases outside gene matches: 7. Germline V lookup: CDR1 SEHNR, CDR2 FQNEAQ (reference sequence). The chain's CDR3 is CASSLATGVGAQYF. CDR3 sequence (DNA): TGTGCCAGCAGCTTAGCTACAGGGGTAGGGGCGCAGTATTTT.

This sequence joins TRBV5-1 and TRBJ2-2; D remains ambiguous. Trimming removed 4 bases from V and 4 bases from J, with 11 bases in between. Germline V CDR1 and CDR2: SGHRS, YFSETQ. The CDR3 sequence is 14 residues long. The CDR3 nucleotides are TGCGCCAGCAGCCCGTTGCCTAGCACCGGGGAGCTGTTTTTT. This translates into CASSPLPSTGELFF. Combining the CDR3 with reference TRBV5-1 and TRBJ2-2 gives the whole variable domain KAGVTQTPRYLIKTRGQQVTLSCSPISGHRSVSWYQQTPGQGLQFLFEYFSETQRNKGNFPGRFSGRQFSNSRSEMNVSTLELGDSALYLCASSPLPSTGELFFGEGSRLTVL.

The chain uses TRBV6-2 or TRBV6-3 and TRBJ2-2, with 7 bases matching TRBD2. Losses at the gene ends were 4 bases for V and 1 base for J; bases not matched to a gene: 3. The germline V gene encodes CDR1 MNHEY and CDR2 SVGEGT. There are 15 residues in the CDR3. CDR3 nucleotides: TGTGCCAGCAGTTCCGGGACTAAGAACACCGGGGAGCTGTTTTTT. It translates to CASSSGTKNTGELFF.

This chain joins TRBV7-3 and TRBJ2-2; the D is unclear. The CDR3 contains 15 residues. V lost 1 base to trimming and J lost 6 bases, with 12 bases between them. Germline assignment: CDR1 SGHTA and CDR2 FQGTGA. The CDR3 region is CASSLMAQASGELFF. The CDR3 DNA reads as TGTGCCAGCAGCTTAATGGCCCAGGCGTCCGGGGAGCTGTTTTTT.

CDR3 sequence reads: CAIAQGYTGELFF. The CDR3 region has the DNA TGTGCCATCGCACAGGGATACACCGGGGAGCTGTTTTTT. The chain links TRBV3-1 to TRBJ2-2, with D possibly TRBD1 on 6 matching bases. Germline values: CDR1 LGHDT, CDR2 YNNKEL (reference sequence). There are 13 residues in the CDR3. V was trimmed by 10 bases and J by 3 bases, leaving 12 bases between them. Using reference TRBV3-1 and TRBJ2-2 for the parts outside the CDR3, the full variable domain is DTAVSQTPKYLVTQMGNDKSIKCEQNLGHDTMYWYKQDSKKFLKIMFSYNNKELIINETVPNRFSPKSPDKAHLNLHINSLELGDSAVYFCAIAQGYTGELFFGEGSRLTVL.

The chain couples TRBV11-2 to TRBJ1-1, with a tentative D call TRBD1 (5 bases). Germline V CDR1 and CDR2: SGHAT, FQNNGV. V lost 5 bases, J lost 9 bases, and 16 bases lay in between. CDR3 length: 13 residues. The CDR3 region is CASSDKSRAQAFF. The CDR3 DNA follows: TGTGCCAGCAGCGACAAAAGCAGGGCTCAAGCTTTCTTT.